Listed here are 30 T cell receptor beta chains from one sample, sequenced in a study of T-cell memory formation after mild COVID-19. TCRdb re-called the 5' RACE reads through MiXCR, storing one row per CDR3 protein. This table has fewer than 400,000 distinct CDR3 sequences, around a sixth appearing once. Sequencing was performed on PBMCs or a T cell subset sorted from them (not recorded which). The receptors originated from a man younger than 30 who had mild COVID-19 (a few samples of this study predate the infection). Cell type and time point are not known.

The chain has TRBV5-1 and TRBJ2-7; TRBD2 matches at 10 bases. The CDR3 covers 15 residues. V trimming: 2 bases; J trimming: 0 bases; junction bases outside the gene matches: 2. CDR1 SGHRS and CDR2 YFSETQ come from the germline V gene. CDR3 coding DNA: TGCGCCAGCAGCTTAGCTAGCGGGGGCTCCTACGAGCAGTACGTC. Its translation: CASSLASGGSYEQYV.

The chain links TRBV5-5 to TRBJ1-1, with TRBD1 matching 7 bases. This CDR3 is 15 amino acids long. CDR1 and CDR2 (germline): SGHKS, YYEKEE (reference sequence). V shed 0 bases and J 1 base; nucleotides not matched to a gene: 3. The CDR3 DNA reads as TGTGCCAGCAGCTTGGGGGGACAGCCGAACACTGAAGCTTTCTTT. Translation: CASSLGGQPNTEAFF.

This clonotype was seen only a few times. The chain combines TRBV29-1 with TRBJ1-1; D possibly corresponds to TRBD1 (5 bases). Deletions cut 3 bases from V and 1 base from J, with 12 bases between. There are 14 residues in the CDR3. CDR1 and CDR2 from the germline V gene are SQVTM and ANQGSEA. The CDR3 loop reads CSVDPRGTNTEAFF. The CDR3, as DNA: TGCAGCGTTGATCCAAGGGGAACGAACACTGAAGCTTTCTTT.

The table lists this clonotype with a few counts. The chain links TRBV4-3 to TRBJ1-6; TRBD1 matches 8 bases. After removal of 3 bases from V and 7 bases from J, the junction contained 5 bases not matched to a gene. The germline V gene has CDR1 LGHNA and CDR2 YSLEER. The CDR3 totals 15 residues. The CDR3 protein is CASSQNRGDNSPLHF. The CDR3 region has the DNA TGCGCCAGCAGCCAGAACAGGGGGGACAATTCACCCCTCCACTTT.

The chain is built from TRBV18 and TRBJ1-5, with TRBD1 identical over 11 bases. Trimming cost V 3 bases and J 4 bases; bases outside gene matches: 2. The CDR3 sequence is 15 residues long. CDR1 is KGHSH, CDR2 LQKENI, per germline. This chain's CDR3 is CASSPGQGENQPQHF. CDR3 in DNA: TGTGCCAGCTCACCGGGACAGGGGGAAAATCAGCCCCAGCATTTT.

This chain joins TRBV6-2 or TRBV6-3 and TRBJ1-5; 8 bases align to TRBD1. CDR1 is MNHEY, CDR2 SVGEGT, per germline. J lost 5 bases, V lost 2 bases, and 5 bases had no gene match. This CDR3 is 15 amino acids long. This chain's CDR3 is CASSYTGGTYQPQHF. CDR3 nucleotide sequence: TGTGCCAGCAGTTACACAGGGGGGACGTATCAGCCCCAGCATTTT.

The V call is TRBV9, the J call TRBJ2-1, with D possibly TRBD1 on 5 matching bases. The CDR3 length is 15 residues. Germline V gives CDR1 SGDLS, CDR2 YYNGEE. V was clipped by 4 bases and J by 2 bases, with 13 bases between them. The CDR3 here is CASSRQGSPYNEQFF. The CDR3 DNA follows: TGTGCCAGCAGCCGGCAGGGTAGTCCCTACAATGAGCAGTTCTTC. Full variable domain (rest looked up from reference TRBV9 and TRBJ2-1): DSGVTQTPKHLITATGQRVTLRCSPRSGDLSVYWYQQSLDQGLQFLIQYYNGEERAKGNILERFSAQQFPDLHSELNLSSLELGDSALYFCASSRQGSPYNEQFFGPGTRLTVL.

The table lists this clonotype with many counts. The CDR3 region is CASSYRTGERPETQYF. In DNA, the CDR3 is TGTGCCAGCAGTTACCGGACAGGGGAGAGGCCAGAGACCCAGTACTTC. The rearrangement links TRBV6-5 to TRBJ2-5; 9 bases are shared with TRBD1. J gave up 4 bases and V 2 bases, and 8 bases lay outside the gene matches. The CDR3 is 16 amino acids. Germline-derived CDR1 and CDR2 are MNHEY and SVGAGI.

This rearrangement joins TRBV6-2 or TRBV6-3 to TRBJ2-3; tentatively, D is TRBD1 (5 bases). This CDR3 contains 17 residues. Germline-derived CDR1 and CDR2 are MNHEY and SVGEGT. V lost 2 bases and J 2 bases, leaving 17 bases between the germline ends. This chain's CDR3 is CASSYVFGRGTTDTQYF. In DNA form, the CDR3 reads TGTGCCAGCAGTTACGTCTTCGGTAGGGGCACCACAGATACGCAGTATTTT.

The rearrangement uses TRBV6-6 and TRBJ2-7; TRBD1 is a possible D gene (6 bases). The CDR3 runs 14 residues. V was pared by 6 bases and J by 1 base, with 13 bases between. Germline V lookup: CDR1 MNHNY, CDR2 SVGAGI (reference sequence). The DNA for the CDR3 is TGTGCCAGCAGGGGGTTAGGGGGTTCCTACGAGCAGTACGTC. Amino acids: CASRGLGGSYEQYV.

The chain carries TRBV20-1 and TRBJ1-1; perhaps TRBD1 as D (6 bases). The CDR3 runs to 14 residues. CDR1 and CDR2 from the germline V gene are DFQATT and SNEGSKA (reference sequence). Deletions cut 6 bases from V and 3 bases from J, with 17 bases between. This CDR3 reads CSAARGAGYTEAFF. For the CDR3, the DNA is TGCAGTGCCGCCCGGGGGGCTGGGTACACTGAAGCTTTCTTT.

V and J are TRBV5-1 and TRBJ1-1; D gene ambiguous. The germline V gene encodes CDR1 SGHRS and CDR2 YFSETQ. The CDR3 has 14 residues. The V and J ends lost 2 bases and 6 bases respectively, with 14 bases between them. Here the CDR3 DNA reads TGCGCCAGCAGCTTTCGCGAGGGTAGGCCTGAAGCTTTCTTT. Translation gives CASSFREGRPEAFF.

This clonotype was seen a handful of times. The rearrangement uses TRBV7-9 and TRBJ2-7; maybe TRBD1 (6 bases). Trimming removed 0 bases at V and 4 bases at J, with 7 bases between. This CDR3 has 13 residues. Germline assignment: CDR1 SEHNR and CDR2 FQNEAQ (reference sequence). The CDR3 sequence: CASSLARGYEQYF. In nucleotides, the CDR3 is TGTGCCAGCAGCTTAGCCAGGGGTTACGAGCAGTACTTC.

The chain has TRBV27 and TRBJ1-5; D remains ambiguous. V lost 10 bases and J 2 bases, leaving 18 bases between the germline ends. Germline assignment: CDR1 MNHEY and CDR2 SMNVEV (reference sequence). The CDR3 contains 15 residues. The CDR3 DNA reads as TGTGCCACCTTACCTCGAGAGTTGGGCAATCAGCCCCAGCATTTT. This encodes CATLPRELGNQPQHF.

The CDR3 nucleotides are TGTGCTAGCAGGGAGAGCTACACCGGGGAGCTGTTTTTT. This encodes CASRESYTGELFF. V is TRBV12-5 and J is TRBJ2-2; the D gene could be TRBD1 or TRBD2 (5 bases each). V was pared by 9 bases and J by 3 bases, with 11 bases between. The CDR3 extends over 13 amino acids. CDR1 is LGHNT, CDR2 FRNRAP, per germline.

CDR3 DNA: TGTGCCATCAGGGATTCGGGGCAGCCCCAGCATTTT. It translates to CAIRDSGQPQHF. The chain couples TRBV10-3 to TRBJ1-5; D unresolved. The V end lost 6 bases, the J end lost 7 bases, and 10 bases lay between the germline ends. Looked up from germline, CDR1 is ENHRY and CDR2 is SYGVKD. The CDR3 has 12 residues.

This clonotype has ten or more counts. The CDR3 DNA is TGTGCCAGCAGCCCCGGGTGGGGGACGCCCTACAATGAGCAGTTCTTC. Translating it yields CASSPGWGTPYNEQFF. V is TRBV4-2 and J is TRBJ2-1, with D perhaps assigned TRBD1 or TRBD2 (5 bases each). The CDR3 extends over 16 amino acids. Per germline, CDR1 LGHNA and CDR2 YNFKEQ. V lost 4 bases, J lost 2 bases, and 15 bases lay in between.

The chain uses TRBV29-1 and TRBJ2-2; 13 positions agree with TRBD2. CDR3 size: 16 residues. V was clipped by 7 bases and J by 4 bases; unmatched bases: 9. CDR1 is SQVTM, CDR2 ANQGSEA, per germline. The CDR3 protein is CSARTSGGAFTGELFF. The DNA for the CDR3 is TGCAGCGCCCGGACTAGCGGGGGAGCGTTCACCGGGGAGCTGTTTTTT.

This clonotype was observed a handful of times. The chain couples TRBV6-5 to TRBJ2-7; no clear D gene. From germline, CDR1 is MNHEY and CDR2 SVGAGI. This CDR3 has 15 amino acids. Trimming cost V 6 bases and J 5 bases, with 20 bases left between them. The CDR3: CASSGLGSDRDEQYF. CDR3 coding DNA: TGTGCCAGCAGCGGCCTGGGGTCTGACCGCGACGAGCAGTACTTC.

This clonotype has a count of ten or more. V gene TRBV5-1 combines with J gene TRBJ1-3; possibly TRBD1 for D (5 bases). In germline, CDR1 is SGHRS, CDR2 YFSETQ. CDR3 length equals 17 residues. The ends were cut back, 0 bases at V and 0 bases at J, with 13 bases in the middle. The DNA of the CDR3 is TGCGCCAGCAGCTTGGCGGTGGGGCGGTACTCTGGAAACACCATATATTTT. Protein product: CASSLAVGRYSGNTIYF. Drawing the rest from reference TRBV5-1 and TRBJ1-3, the complete variable domain is KAGVTQTPRYLIKTRGQQVTLSCSPISGHRSVSWYQQTPGQGLQFLFEYFSETQRNKGNFPGRFSGRQFSNSRSEMNVSTLELGDSALYLCASSLAVGRYSGNTIYFGEGSWLTVV.

J is TRBJ1-4 and V is TRBV6-5; 9 bases line up with TRBD1. Germline CDR1 MNHEY, CDR2 SVGAGI. With V trimmed by 6 bases and J by 8 bases, 10 bases remained unmatched. The CDR3 is made up of 15 amino acids. CDR3 protein: CASSHRDRVREKLFF. In nucleotides, the CDR3 is TGTGCCAGCAGCCACCGGGACAGGGTTCGGGAAAAACTGTTTTTT.

This clonotype was observed at least ten times. The V and J genes are TRBV7-9 and TRBJ2-1; D call uncertain. CDR3 length: 13 residues. The germline CDR1 and CDR2 sequences are SEHNR and FQNEAQ (reference sequence). V was trimmed by 5 bases and J by 7 bases, leaving 12 bases between them. The CDR3 nucleotides are TGTGCCAGCAGCCCAAATCATGGGAATGAGCAGTTCTTC. This gives the protein CASSPNHGNEQFF.

The rearrangement links TRBV6-2 or TRBV6-3 to TRBJ1-6, with a tentative D call TRBD1 (5 bases). The CDR3 length is 13 residues. The V gene lost 8 bases and the J gene lost 8 bases, with 13 bases spanning the gap. The germline CDR1 and CDR2 sequences are MNHEY and SVGEGT. The CDR3 sequence is CASPAGGDSPLHF. The DNA of the CDR3 is TGTGCCAGCCCCGCGGGGGGTGATTCACCCCTCCACTTT.

This clonotype was counted between two and nine times. The chain recombines TRBV7-3 with TRBJ2-7; 8 bases are shared with TRBD1. Trimming cost V 5 bases and J 9 bases; bases outside gene matches: 9. CDR3 length: 13 residues. Germline CDR1 and CDR2: SGHTA and FQGTGA. The DNA of the CDR3 is TGTGCCAGCAGCGCAACTGGGACAGGTTCGCAGTACTTC. It codes for CASSATGTGSQYF.

This clonotype showed up just a few times. CDR3 nucleotide sequence: TGTGCCAGCAGTGAAGTATTCCTTCCGCGGTATGGCTACACCTTC. It codes for CASSEVFLPRYGYTF. The rearrangement links TRBV6-1 to TRBJ1-2; no clear D. The CDR3 has 15 residues. Germline CDR1 reads MNHNS; CDR2 reads SASEGT. V shed 1 base and J shed 5 bases, with 14 bases lying between them.

The chain has TRBV6-5 and TRBJ1-1; weak D call: TRBD1 (5 bases). Germline-derived CDR1 and CDR2 are MNHEY and SVGAGI. Trimming shortened V by 0 bases and J by 1 base, and 12 bases separated the two germline ends. This CDR3 comprises 16 residues. The CDR3 DNA is TGTGCCAGCAGTTACTCGAGCCTAGGGGCGAACACTGAAGCTTTCTTT. This encodes CASSYSSLGANTEAFF.

This clonotype has just one count. The chain combines TRBV4-3 with TRBJ2-1, with D possibly TRBD1 on 6 matching bases. V lost 0 bases and J 0 bases, leaving 9 bases between the germline ends. This CDR3 has 16 residues. Germline values: CDR1 LGHNA, CDR2 YSLEER. CDR3 nucleotides: TGCGCCAGCAGCCAAGAGGGGGCCATCTCCTACAATGAGCAGTTCTTC. Its translation is CASSQEGAISYNEQFF.

This clonotype came up a few times. This chain connects TRBV7-9 to TRBJ1-1; D call uncertain. V dropped 4 bases and J dropped 5 bases, with 11 bases sitting between them. CDR1 is SEHNR and CDR2 is FQNEAQ in the germline V gene (reference sequence). The CDR3 spans 13 residues. The CDR3 sequence is CASSSLTWTEAFF. The DNA for the CDR3 is TGTGCCAGCAGCTCCCTGACGTGGACTGAAGCTTTCTTT.

The gene calls are TRBV20-1 and TRBJ2-4, with D maybe TRBD1 (6 bases). Germline CDR1 and CDR2: DFQATT and SNEGSKA (reference sequence). Trimming shortened V by 1 base and J by 0 bases, and 13 bases separated the two germline ends. This CDR3 spans 16 amino acids. In DNA, the CDR3 is TGCAGTGCTAGAGCCGCAGGGGTTCTAGCCAAAAACATTCAGTACTTC. It codes for CSARAAGVLAKNIQYF.

This clonotype has a handful of counts. The J gene is TRBJ2-7, the V gene TRBV9; perhaps TRBD2 as D (5 bases). CDR3 size: 14 residues. V was clipped by 3 bases and J by 0 bases, with 10 bases between them. CDR1 is SGDLS and CDR2 is YYNGEE in the germline V gene. Here the CDR3 DNA reads TGTGCCAGCAGCGCCTACCGGGACTCCTACGAGCAGTACTTC. Its protein product is CASSAYRDSYEQYF. Complete variable domain (other parts from reference TRBV9 and TRBJ2-7): DSGVTQTPKHLITATGQRVTLRCSPRSGDLSVYWYQQSLDQGLQFLIQYYNGEERAKGNILERFSAQQFPDLHSELNLSSLELGDSALYFCASSAYRDSYEQYFGPGTRLTVT.